Sequencing of this TCR beta chain was carried out in a study of somatic mutations in cytotoxic T cells in rheumatoid arthritis. Study at large: Sorting by flow gave nearly 100% purity for some V beta antibody-stained T-cell populations, including V beta1+ cells sequenced for TCRB.

This table comes from immunoSEQ multiplex PCR, and its TCRdb copy is limited to in-frame clones, with some not included. The top ten clones hold 15% to 20% of a sample with over 15,000 clones, 68% of them seen once. This clone was detected only once. Germline-derived CDR1 and CDR2 are SGHAT and FQNNGV. The J segment lost 3 bases and the V segment lost 0 bases, leaving 8 bases of the junction unmatched. The CDR3 sequence is 17 residues long. Purity of the CD4+ and CD8+ cells, isolated by positive magnetic bead selection, was checked by flow cytometry. The sample taken for sequencing was CD8+ T cells sorted from blood. This sequence joins TRBV11-2 and TRBJ2-1; 7 bases map to TRBD2. The TCR was taken from an adult with rheumatoid arthritis. This CDR3 is CASSLEGTILLYNEQFF. DNA for the CDR3: TGTGCCAGCAGCTTAGAAGGGACTATCCTCCTCTACAATGAGCAGTTCTTC.